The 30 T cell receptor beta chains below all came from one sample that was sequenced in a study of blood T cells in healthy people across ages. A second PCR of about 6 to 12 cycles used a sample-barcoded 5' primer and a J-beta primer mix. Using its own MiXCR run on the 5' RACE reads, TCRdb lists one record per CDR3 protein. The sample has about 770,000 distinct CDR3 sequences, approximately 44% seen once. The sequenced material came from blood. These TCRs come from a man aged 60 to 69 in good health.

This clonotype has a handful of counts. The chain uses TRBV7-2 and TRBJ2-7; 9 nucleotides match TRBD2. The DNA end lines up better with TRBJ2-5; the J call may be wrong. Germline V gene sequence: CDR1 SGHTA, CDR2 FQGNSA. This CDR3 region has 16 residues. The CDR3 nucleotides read TGTGCCAGCAGCCTTAGCGGGGGTCGGGGGGATGAGACCCAGTACTTC. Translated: CASSLSGGRGDETQYF.

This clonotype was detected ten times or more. CDR3 coding DNA: TGTGCCAGCAGCCACCCCTTATGGGCCTACGAGCAGTACTTC. Its protein product is CASSHPLWAYEQYF. The gene calls are TRBV7-9 and TRBJ2-7; D is uncertain. V gave up 5 bases and J gave up 2 bases, with 13 bases separating them. CDR1 is SEHNR and CDR2 is FQNEAQ in the germline V gene (reference sequence). This CDR3 contains 14 residues.

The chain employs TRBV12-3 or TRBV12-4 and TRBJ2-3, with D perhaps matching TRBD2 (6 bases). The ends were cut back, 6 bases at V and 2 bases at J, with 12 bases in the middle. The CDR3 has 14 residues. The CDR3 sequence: CASSHSGFTDTQYF. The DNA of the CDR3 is TGTGCCAGCAGCCATAGCGGATTCACAGATACGCAGTATTTT.

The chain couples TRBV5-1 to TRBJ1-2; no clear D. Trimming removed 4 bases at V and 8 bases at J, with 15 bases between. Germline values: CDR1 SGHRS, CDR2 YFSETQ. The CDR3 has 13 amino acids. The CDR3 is CASSVEERIGYTF. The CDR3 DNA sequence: TGCGCCAGCAGCGTGGAAGAGCGGATCGGCTACACCTTC.

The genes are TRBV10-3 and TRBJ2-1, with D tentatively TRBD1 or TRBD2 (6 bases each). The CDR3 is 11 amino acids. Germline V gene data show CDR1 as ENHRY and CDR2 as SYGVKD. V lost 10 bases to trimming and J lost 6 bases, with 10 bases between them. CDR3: CATGAGNEQFF. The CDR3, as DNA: TGTGCCACGGGGGCCGGCAATGAGCAGTTCTTC.

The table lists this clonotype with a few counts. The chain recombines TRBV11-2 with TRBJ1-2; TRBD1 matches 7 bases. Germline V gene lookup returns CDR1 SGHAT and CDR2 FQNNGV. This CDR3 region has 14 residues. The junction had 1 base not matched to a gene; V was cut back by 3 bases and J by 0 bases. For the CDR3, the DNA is TGTGCCAGCAGCTTCAGGGGGGCTAACTATGGCTACACCTTC. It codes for CASSFRGANYGYTF.

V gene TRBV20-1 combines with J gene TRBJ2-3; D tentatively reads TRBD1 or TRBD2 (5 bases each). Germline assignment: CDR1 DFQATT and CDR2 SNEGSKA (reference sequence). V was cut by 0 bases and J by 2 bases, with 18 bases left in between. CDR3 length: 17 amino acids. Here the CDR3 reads CSARDPDPKGTTDTQYF. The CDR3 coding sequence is TGCAGTGCTAGAGATCCCGACCCCAAGGGGACCACAGATACGCAGTATTTT.

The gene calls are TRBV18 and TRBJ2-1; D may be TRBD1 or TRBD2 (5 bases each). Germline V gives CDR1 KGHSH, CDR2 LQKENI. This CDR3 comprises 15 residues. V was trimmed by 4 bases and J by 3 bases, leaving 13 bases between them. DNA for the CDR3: TGTGCCAGCTCACACGGGACCTCATACTACAATGAGCAGTTCTTC. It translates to CASSHGTSYYNEQFF.

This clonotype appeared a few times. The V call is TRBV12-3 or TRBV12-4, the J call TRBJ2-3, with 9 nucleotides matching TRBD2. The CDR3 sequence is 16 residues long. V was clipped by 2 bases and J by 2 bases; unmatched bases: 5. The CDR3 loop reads CASSLPAGGYTDTQYF. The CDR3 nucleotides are TGTGCCAGCAGTTTACCGGCGGGGGGGTACACAGATACGCAGTATTTT.

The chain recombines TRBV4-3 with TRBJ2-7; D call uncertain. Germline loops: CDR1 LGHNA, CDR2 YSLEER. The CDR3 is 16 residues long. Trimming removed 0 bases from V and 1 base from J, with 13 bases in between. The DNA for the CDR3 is TGCGCCAGCAGCCAAGAAGTACGACCGCCATCCTACGAGCAGTACTTC. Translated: CASSQEVRPPSYEQYF.

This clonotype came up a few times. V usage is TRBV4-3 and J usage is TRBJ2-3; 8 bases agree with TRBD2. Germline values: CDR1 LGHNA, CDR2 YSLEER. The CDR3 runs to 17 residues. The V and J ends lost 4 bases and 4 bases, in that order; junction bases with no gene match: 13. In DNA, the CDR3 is TGCGCCAGCAGCCTAGGGGGTAGCGGGGACCCCCCAGATACGCAGTATTTT. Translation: CASSLGGSGDPPDTQYF.

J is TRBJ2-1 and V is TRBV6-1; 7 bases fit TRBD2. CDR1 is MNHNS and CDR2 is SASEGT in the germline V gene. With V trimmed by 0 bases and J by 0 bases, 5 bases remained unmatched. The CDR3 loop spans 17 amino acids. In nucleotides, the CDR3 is TGTGCCAGCAGTGAAGCCGGGACTACGAGCTCCTACAATGAGCAGTTCTTC. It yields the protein CASSEAGTTSSYNEQFF.

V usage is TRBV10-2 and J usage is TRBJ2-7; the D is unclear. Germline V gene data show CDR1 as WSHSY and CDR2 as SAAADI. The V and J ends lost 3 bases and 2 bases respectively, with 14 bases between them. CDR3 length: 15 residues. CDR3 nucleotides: TGCGCCAGCAGTGATATTGGTGTTGCCACCTACGAGCAGTACTTC. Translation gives CASSDIGVATYEQYF.

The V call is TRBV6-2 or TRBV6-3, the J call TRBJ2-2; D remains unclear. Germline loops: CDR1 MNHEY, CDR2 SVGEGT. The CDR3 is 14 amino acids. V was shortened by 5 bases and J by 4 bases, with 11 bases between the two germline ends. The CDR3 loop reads CASSPLGGTGELFF. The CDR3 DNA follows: TGTGCCAGCAGTCCCCTGGGTGGCACCGGGGAGCTGTTTTTT.

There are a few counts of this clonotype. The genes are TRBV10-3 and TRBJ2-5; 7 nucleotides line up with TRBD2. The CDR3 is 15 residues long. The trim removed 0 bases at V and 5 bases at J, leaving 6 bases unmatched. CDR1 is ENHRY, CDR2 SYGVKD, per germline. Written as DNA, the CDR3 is TGTGCCATCAGTGAGTCGGGGGAGGGGATGGAGACCCAGTACTTC. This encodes CAISESGEGMETQYF.

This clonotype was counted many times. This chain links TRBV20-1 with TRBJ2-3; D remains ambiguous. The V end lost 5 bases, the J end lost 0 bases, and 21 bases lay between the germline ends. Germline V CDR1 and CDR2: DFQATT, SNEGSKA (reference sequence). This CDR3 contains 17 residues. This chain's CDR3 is CSAENSREGQSTDTQYF. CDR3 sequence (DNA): TGCAGTGCTGAGAACAGCCGCGAAGGGCAAAGCACAGATACGCAGTATTTT.

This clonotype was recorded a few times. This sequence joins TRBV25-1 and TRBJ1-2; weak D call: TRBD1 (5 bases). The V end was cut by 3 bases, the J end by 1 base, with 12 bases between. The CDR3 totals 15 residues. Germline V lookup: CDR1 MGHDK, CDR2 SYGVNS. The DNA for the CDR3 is TGTGCCAGCAGTGAGGGGGGACGAGTTAACTATGGCTACACCTTC. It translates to CASSEGGRVNYGYTF.

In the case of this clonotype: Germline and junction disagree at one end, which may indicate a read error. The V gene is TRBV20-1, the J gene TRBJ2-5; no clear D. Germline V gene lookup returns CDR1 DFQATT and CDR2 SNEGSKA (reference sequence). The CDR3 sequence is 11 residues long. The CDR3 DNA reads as TGCAGTGCTGCCCGGCAAGAGACCCGGTACTTC. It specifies CSAARQETRYF.

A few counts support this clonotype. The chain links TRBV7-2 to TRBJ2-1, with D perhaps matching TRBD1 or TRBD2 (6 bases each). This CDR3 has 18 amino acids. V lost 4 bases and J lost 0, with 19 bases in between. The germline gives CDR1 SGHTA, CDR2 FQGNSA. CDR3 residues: CASSSPGRGRSSYNEQFF. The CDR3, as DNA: TGTGCCAGCAGCTCCCCCGGTCGGGGGCGAAGCTCCTACAATGAGCAGTTCTTC. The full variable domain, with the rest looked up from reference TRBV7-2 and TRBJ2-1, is GAGVSQSPSNKVTEKGKDVELRCDPISGHTALYWYRQSLGQGLEFLIYFQGNSAPDKSGLPSDRFSAERTGGSVSTLTIQRTQQEDSAVYLCASSSPGRGRSSYNEQFFGPGTRLTVL.

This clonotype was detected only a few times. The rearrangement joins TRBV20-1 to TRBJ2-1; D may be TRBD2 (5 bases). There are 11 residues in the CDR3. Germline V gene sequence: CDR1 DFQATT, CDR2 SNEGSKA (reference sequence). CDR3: CGGLDYNEQFF. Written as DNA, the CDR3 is TGCGGCGGACTGGACTACAATGAGCAGTTCTTC.

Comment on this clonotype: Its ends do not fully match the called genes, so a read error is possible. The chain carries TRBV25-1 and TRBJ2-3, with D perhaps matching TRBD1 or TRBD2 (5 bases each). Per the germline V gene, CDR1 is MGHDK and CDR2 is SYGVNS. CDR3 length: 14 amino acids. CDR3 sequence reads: CASSDSSATGTQYF. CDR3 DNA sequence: TGTGCCAGCAGTGATAGTAGCGCTACAGGTACGCAGTATTTT.

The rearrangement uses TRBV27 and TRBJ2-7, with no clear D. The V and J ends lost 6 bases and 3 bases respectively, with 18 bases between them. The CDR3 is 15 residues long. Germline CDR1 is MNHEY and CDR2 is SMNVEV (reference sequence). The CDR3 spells CASSSVDGYLYEQYF. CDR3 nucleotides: TGTGCCAGCAGCTCCGTGGACGGGTACCTCTACGAGCAGTACTTC.

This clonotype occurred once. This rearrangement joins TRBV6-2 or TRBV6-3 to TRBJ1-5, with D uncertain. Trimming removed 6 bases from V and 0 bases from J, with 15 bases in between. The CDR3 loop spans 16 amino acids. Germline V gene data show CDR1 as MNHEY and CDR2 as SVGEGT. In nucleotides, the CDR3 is TGTGCCAGCAGCCCCACAAACGCGGGTAGCAATCAGCCCCAGCATTTT. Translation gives CASSPTNAGSNQPQHF.

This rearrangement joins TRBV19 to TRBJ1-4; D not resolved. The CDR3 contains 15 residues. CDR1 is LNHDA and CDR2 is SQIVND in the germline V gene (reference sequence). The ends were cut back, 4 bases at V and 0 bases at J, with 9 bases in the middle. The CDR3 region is CASSTPRATNEKLFF. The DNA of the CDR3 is TGTGCCAGTAGTACCCCCAGAGCAACTAATGAAAAACTGTTTTTT. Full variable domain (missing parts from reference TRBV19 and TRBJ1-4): DGGITQSPKYLFRKEGQNVTLSCEQNLNHDAMYWYRQDPGQGLRLIYYSQIVNDFQKGDIAEGYSVSREKKESFPLTVTSAQKNPTAFYLCASSTPRATNEKLFFGSGTQLSVL.

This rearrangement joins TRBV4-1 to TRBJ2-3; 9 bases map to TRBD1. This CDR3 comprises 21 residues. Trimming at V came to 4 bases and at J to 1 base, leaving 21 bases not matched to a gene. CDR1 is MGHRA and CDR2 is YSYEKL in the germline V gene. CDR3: CASSLKQPGQGISHRTDTQYF. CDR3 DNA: TGCGCCAGCAGCCTGAAGCAACCGGGACAGGGAATATCTCACCGCACAGATACGCAGTATTTT.

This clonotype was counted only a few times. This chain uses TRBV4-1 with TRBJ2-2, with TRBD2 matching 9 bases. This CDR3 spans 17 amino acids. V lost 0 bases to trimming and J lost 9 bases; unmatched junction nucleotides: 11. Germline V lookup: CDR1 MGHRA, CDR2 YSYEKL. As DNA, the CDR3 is TGCGCCAGCAGCCAAGACGGCAATAGCGGGGGCATACGGGAGCTGTTTTTT. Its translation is CASSQDGNSGGIRELFF.

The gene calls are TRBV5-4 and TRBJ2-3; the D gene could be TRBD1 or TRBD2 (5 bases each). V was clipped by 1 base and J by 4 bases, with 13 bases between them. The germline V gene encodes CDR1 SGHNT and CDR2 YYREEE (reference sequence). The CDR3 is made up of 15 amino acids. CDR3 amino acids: CASSLQSLGPDTQYF. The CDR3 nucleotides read TGTGCCAGCAGCTTGCAGTCTCTGGGACCAGATACGCAGTATTTT.

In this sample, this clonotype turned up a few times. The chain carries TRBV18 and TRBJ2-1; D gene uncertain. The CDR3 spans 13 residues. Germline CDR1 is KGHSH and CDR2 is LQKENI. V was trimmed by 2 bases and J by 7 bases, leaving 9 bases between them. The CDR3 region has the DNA TGTGCCAGCTCACCAACAGTTTCTAATGAGCAGTTCTTC. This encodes CASSPTVSNEQFF.

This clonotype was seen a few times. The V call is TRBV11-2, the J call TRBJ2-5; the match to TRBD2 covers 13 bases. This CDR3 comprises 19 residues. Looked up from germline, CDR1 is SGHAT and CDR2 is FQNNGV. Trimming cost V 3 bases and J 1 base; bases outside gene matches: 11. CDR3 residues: CASSFHRGTSGATQETQYF. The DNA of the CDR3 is TGTGCCAGCAGCTTCCATAGGGGGACTAGCGGGGCCACCCAAGAGACCCAGTACTTC.

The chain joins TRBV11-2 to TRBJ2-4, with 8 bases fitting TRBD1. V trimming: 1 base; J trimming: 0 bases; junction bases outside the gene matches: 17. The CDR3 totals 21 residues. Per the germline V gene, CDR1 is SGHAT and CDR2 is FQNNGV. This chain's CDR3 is CASSLGGTGLLPESAKNIQYF. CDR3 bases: TGTGCCAGCAGCTTAGGGGGGACAGGACTCTTACCAGAATCAGCCAAAAACATTCAGTACTTC.